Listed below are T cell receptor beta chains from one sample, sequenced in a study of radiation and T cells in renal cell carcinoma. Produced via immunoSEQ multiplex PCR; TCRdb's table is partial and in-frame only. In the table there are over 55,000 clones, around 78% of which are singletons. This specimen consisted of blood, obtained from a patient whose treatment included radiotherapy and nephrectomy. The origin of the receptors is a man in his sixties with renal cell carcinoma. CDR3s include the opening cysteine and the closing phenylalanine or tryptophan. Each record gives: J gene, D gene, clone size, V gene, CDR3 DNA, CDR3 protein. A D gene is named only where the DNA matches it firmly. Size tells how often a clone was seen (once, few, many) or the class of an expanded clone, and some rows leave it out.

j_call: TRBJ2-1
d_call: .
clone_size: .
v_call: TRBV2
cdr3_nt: TGTGCCAGCAGTGAGGAGGACTTCTCCTACAATGAGCAGTTCTTC
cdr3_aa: CASSEEDFSYNEQFF

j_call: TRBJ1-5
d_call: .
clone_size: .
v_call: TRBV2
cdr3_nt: TGTGCCAGCAGTGATCCGCCAGCGGGAGGGCCCCAGCATTTT
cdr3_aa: CASSDPPAGGPQHF

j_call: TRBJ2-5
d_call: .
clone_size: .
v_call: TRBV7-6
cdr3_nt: TGTGCCAGCCGACCGCGGCGGACAGCAGAAGAGACCCAGTACTTC
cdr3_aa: CASRPRRTAEETQYF

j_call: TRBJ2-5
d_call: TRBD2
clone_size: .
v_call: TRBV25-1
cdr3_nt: TGTGCCAGCAGTGGGTTCCAGCGGGAGGCCCCTTTCGCGACCCAGTACTTC
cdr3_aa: CASSGFQREAPFATQYF

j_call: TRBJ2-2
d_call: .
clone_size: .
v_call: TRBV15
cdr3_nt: TGTGCCACCAGCATAAATCCCCCGGGGCCGAACACCGGGGAGCTGTTTTTT
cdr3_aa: CATSINPPGPNTGELFF

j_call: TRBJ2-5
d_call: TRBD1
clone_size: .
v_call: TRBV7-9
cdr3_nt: TGTGCCAGCAGCCTGGGACAGGTCCAAGAGACCCAGTACTTC
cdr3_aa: CASSLGQVQETQYF

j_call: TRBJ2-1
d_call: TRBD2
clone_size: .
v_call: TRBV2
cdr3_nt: TGTGCCAGCCGTCGGACTAGCGGGACCCATGAGCAGTTCTTC
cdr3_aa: CASRRTSGTHEQFF

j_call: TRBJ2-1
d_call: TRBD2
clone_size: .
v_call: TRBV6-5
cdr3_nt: TGTGCCAGCAGTATCACTAGCGGGAGATATGAGCAGTTCTTC
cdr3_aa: CASSITSGRYEQFF

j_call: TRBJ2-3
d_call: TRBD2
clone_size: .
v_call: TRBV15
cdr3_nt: TGTGCCACCAGCAGACTGGGACTAGGCACAGATACGCAGTATTTT
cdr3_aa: CATSRLGLGTDTQYF

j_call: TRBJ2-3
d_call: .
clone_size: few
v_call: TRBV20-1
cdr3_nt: TGCAGTGCTAGCGAGCGAGATACGCAGTATTTT
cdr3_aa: CSASERDTQYF

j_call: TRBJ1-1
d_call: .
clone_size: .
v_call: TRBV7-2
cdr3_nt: TGTGCCAGCAGCTTAGTTGGGAGGGGAGGAACTGAAGCTTTCTTT
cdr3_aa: CASSLVGRGGTEAFF

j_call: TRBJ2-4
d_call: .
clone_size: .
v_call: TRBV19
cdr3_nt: TGTGCCAGTAGTATAAATTGGGGGCTCGTCAAAAACATTCAGTACTTC
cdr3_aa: CASSINWGLVKNIQYF

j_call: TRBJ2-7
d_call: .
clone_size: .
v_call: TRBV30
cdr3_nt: TGTGCCTGGAGCGCTGGACGATCTACCTACGAGCAGTACTTC
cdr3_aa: CAWSAGRSTYEQYF

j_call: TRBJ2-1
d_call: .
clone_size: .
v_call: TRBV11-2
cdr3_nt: TGTGCCAGCAGCTTAGGCTTAGAAAGGCCGTTCTTC
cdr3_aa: CASSLGLERPFF

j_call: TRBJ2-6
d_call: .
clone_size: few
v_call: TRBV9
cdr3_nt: TGTGCCAGCAGTCATCACCGTAGGCAGGACAACCCCTCTGGGGCCAACGTCCTGACTTTC
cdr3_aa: CASSHHRRQDNPSGANVLTF

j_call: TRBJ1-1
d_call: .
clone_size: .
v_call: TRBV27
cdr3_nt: TGTGCCAGCGGACGGATTCAGAACACTGAAGCTTTCTTT
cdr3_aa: CASGRIQNTEAFF

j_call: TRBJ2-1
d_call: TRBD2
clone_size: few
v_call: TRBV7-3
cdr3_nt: TGTGCCAGCAGCTCGGGACTAGTTGGCGATGAGCAGTTCTTC
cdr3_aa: CASSSGLVGDEQFF

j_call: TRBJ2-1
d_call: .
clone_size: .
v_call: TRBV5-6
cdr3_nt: TGTGCCAGCAGCTTGAGGGGGGAGGGTGAGCAGTTCTTC
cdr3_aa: CASSLRGEGEQFF

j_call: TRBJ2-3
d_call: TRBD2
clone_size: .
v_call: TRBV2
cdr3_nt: TGTGCCAGCAGGGTAGCGGGGATCCTCGCAGATACGCAGTATTTT
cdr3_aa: CASRVAGILADTQYF

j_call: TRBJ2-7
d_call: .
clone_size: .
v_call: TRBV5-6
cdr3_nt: TGTGCCAGCAGCTTGTTCACCTACGAGCAGTACTTC
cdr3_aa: CASSLFTYEQYF

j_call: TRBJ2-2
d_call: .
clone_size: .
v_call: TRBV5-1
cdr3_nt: TGCGCCAGCAGCTTGGGAGCATTGGCGGGGCGGATCACCGGGGAGCTGTTTTTT
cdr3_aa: CASSLGALAGRITGELFF

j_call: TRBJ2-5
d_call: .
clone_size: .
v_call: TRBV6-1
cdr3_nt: TGTGCCAGCCGGAGCAGTGGTTGGGAGACCCAGTACTTC
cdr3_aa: CASRSSGWETQYF

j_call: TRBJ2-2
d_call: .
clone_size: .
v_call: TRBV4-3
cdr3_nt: TGCGCCAGCAGCCAGGAGAACACCGGGGAGCTGTTTTTT
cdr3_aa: CASSQENTGELFF

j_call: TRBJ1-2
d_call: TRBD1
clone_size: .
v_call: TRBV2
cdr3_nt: TGTGCCAGCAGTGAAGCTAACCTTAGACAGGGGAACTATGGCTACACCTTC
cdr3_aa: CASSEANLRQGNYGYTF

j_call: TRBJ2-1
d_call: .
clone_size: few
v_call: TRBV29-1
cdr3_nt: TGCAGCGTTGACTCTCCCCCGCATGAGCAGTTCTTC
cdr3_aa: CSVDSPPHEQFF

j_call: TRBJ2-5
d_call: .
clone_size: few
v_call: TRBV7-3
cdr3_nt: TGTGCCAGCAGCTTATCGTCTAGCCCTGTGGAGACCCAGTACTTC
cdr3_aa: CASSLSSSPVETQYF

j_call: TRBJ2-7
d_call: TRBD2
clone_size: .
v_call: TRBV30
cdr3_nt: TGTGCCTGGAGTCCCGGGGTCGTCGGGGGGGCTTCACTCTACGAGCAGTACTTC
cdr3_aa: CAWSPGVVGGASLYEQYF

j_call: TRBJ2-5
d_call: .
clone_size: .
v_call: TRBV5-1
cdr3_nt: TGCGCCAGCAGGGACAGCCAAGAGACCCAGTACTTC
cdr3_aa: CASRDSQETQYF

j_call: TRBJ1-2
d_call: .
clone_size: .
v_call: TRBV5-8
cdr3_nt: TGTGCCAGCAGCAAGGGACGGACCTATGGCTACACCTTC
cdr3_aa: CASSKGRTYGYTF

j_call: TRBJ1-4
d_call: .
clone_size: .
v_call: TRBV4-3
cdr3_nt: TGCGCCAGCAGCCAAGATGGTGCGTCTAATGAAAAACTGTTTTTT
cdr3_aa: CASSQDGASNEKLFF

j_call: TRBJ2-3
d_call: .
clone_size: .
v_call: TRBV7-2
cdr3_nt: TGTGCCAGCAGCCCTACCCGGACTCATTTTTCGGATACGCAGTATTTT
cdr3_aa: CASSPTRTHFSDTQYF

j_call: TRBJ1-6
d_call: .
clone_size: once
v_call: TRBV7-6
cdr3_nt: TGTGCCAGCAGCCAAACCTGGTCCGGAGACTCACCCCTCCACTTT
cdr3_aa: CASSQTWSGDSPLHF

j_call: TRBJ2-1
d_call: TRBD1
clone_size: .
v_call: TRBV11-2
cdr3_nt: TGTGCCAGCACTCTTAGGCAGGGGGCGTACAATGAGCAGTTCTTC
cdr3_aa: CASTLRQGAYNEQFF

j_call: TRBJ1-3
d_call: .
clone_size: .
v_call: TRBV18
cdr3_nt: TGTGCCAGCTCACCGCCGGACAGCTTCTCTGGAAACACCATATATTTT
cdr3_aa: CASSPPDSFSGNTIYF

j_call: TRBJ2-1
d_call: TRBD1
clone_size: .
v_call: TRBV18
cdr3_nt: TGTGCCAGCTCACTGGGACAGGGGGTTGGCAATGAGCAGTTCTTC
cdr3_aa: CASSLGQGVGNEQFF

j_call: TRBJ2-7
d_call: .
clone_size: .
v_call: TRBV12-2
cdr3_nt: TGTGCAAGTCGCTCCAGCTCATCGCAGGGGTCCGGGGGCGAGCAGTACTTC
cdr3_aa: CASRSSSSQGSGGEQYF

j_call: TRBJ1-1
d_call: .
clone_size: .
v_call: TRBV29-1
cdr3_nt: TGCAGCGTTCCGACAGCGAACACTGAAGCTTTCTTT
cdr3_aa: CSVPTANTEAFF

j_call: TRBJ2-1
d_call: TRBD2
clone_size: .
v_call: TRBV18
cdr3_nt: TGTGCCAGCTCACCAGTAGCGGGAGCGAATGAGCAGTTCTTC
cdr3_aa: CASSPVAGANEQFF

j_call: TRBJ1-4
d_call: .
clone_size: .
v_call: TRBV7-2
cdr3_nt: TGTGCCAGCAGCAACAACGAGGAAAAACTGTTTTTT
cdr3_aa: CASSNNEEKLFF

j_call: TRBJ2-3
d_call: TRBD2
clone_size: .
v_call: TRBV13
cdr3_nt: TGTGCCAGCAGCTTAACGGGACTAGGGGCTGATACGCAGTATTTT
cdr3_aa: CASSLTGLGADTQYF

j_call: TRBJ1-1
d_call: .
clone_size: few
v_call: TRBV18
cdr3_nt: TGTGCCAGCTCACTACAGGGAGAAGCTTTCTTT
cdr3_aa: CASSLQGEAFF

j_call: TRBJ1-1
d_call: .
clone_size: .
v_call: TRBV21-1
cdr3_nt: TGTGCCAGCAGCCGACGGGGGGAAAGTCCCAGGTGGATGAACACTGAAGCTTTCTTT
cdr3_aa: CASSRRGESPRWMNTEAFF

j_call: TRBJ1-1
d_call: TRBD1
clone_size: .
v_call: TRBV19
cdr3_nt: TGTGCCAGCAACCTCAGGGGGGGGATGGCTTTCTTT
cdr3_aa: CASNLRGGMAFF

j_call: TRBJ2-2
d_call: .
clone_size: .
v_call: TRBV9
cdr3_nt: TGTGCCAGCGCGTCCCTAGGGGGGCCGAACACCGGGGAGCTGTTTTTT
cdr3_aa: CASASLGGPNTGELFF

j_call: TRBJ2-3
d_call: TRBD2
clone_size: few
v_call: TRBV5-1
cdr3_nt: TGCGCCAGCAGCCGAGGGACTAGCGGGGGGGCCGGAGATACGCAGTATTTT
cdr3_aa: CASSRGTSGGAGDTQYF

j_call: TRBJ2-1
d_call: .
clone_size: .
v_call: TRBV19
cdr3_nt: TGTGCCAGTAGTGGGGGAAGACACAATGAGCAGTTCTTC
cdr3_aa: CASSGGRHNEQFF